This T cell receptor beta chain was identified during a study of graft-versus-host responses after intestinal transplantation. The data were produced by immunoSEQ multiplex PCR, yet TCRdb's version contains in-frame clones alone and is incomplete. Among some 45,000 clones listed, 90% to 95% were seen once. The CDR3 loop spans 11 amino acids. V lost 5 bases, J lost 4 bases, and 5 bases lay in between. The germline gives CDR1 MNHEY, CDR2 SVGAGI. Sequenced material: PBMCs, taken 524 days after transplant. The J gene is TRBJ1-2, the V gene TRBV6-5, with D hard to call. This sequence was found in a human patient who received an intestinal transplant, so some T cells may come from the graft donor. The CDR3 DNA sequence: TGTGCCAGCAGTGAGATCTATGGCTACACCTTC. Translated, it gives CASSEIYGYTF.